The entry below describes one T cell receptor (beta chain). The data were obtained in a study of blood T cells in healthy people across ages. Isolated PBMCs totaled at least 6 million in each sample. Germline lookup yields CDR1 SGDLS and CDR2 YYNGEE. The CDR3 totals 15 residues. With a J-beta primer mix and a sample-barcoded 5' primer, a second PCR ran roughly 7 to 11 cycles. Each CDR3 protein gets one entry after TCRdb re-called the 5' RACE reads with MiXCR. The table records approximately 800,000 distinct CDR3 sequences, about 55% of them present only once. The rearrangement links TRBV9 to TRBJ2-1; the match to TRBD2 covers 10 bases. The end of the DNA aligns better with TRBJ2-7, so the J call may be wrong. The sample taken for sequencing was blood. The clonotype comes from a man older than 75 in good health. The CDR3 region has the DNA TGTGCCAGCAGTTCTAGCGGGAGCTCCTACAATGAGCAGTACTTC. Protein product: CASSSSGSSYNEQYF.